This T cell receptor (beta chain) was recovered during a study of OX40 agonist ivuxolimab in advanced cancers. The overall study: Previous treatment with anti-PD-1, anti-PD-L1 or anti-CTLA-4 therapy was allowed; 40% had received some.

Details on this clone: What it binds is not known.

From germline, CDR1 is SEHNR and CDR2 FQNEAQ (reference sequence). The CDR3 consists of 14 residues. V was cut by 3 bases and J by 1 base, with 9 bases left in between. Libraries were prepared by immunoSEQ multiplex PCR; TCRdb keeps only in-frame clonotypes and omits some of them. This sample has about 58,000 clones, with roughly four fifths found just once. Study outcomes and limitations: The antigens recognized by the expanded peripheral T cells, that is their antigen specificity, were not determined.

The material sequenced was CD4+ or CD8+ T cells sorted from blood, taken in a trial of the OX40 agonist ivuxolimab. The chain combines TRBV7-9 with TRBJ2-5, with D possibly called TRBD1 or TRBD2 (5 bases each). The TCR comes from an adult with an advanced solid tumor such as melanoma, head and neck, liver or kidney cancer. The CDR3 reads CASSFHGAQETQYF. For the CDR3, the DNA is TGTGCCAGCAGCTTTCACGGGGCCCAAGAGACCCAGTACTTC.